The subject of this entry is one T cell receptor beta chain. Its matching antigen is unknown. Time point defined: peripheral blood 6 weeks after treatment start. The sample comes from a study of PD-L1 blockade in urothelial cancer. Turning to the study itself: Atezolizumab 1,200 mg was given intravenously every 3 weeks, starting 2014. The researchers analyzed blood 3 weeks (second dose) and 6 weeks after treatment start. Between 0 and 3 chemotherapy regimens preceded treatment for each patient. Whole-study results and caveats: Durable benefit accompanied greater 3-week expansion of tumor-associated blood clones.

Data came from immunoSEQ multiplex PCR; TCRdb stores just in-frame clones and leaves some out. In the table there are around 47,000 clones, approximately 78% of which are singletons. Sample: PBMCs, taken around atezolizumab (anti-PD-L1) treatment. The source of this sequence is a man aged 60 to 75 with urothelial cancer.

The CDR3 is CASSSVTGGLNYGEAFF. In DNA form, the CDR3 reads TGTGCCAGCAGTTCCGTAACAGGGGGCCTAAACTACGGAGAAGCTTTCTTT. The chain employs TRBV28 and TRBJ1-1; 9 positions match TRBD1. The CDR3 has 17 amino acids. V lost 4 bases, J lost 8 bases, and 17 bases stayed unmatched. Germline V gene sequence: CDR1 MDHEN, CDR2 SYDVKM.